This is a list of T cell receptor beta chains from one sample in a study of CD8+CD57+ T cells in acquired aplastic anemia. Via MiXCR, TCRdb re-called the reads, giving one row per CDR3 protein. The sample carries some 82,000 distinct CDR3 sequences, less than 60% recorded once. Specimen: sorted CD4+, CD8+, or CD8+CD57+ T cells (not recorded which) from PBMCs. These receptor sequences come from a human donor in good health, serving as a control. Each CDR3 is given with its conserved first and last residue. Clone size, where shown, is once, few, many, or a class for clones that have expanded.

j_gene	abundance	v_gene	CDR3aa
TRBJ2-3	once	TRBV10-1	CASSEVLTDTQYF
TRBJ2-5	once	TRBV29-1	CSAGDQQETQYF
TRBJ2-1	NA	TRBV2	CASSFVTGSSYNEQFF
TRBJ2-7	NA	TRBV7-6	CASSFYGSDGQGKSFYEQYF
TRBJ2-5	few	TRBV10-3	CAISGTGGVIETQYF
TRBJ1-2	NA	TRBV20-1	CSARDSGYGYTF
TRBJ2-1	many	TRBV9	CASSSTRDRWENEQFF
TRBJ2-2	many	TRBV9	CASSGTGELFF
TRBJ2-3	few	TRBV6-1	CASSAESDTQYF
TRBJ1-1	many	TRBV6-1	CASSAQEAFF
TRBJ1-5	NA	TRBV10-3	CAISDVYSNQPQHF
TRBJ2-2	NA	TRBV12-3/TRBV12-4	CASSNTGELFF
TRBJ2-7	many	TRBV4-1	CASSQESVYSGSYEQYF
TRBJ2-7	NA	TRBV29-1	CSVSGQFGDEQYF
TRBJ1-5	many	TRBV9	CASSVGNSNQPQHF
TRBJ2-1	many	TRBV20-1	CSARDAGEQFF
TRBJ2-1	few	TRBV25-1	CASSAPRGLAGDTYNEQFF
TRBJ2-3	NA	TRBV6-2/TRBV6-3	CASSSRDSTDTQYF
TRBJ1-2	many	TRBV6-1	CASSDRNNYGYTF
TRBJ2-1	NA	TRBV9	CASSVGWGGERLQFF
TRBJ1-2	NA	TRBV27	CASSLGGQSYGYTF
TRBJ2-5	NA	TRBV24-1	CATSDPLQETQYF
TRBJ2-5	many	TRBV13	CASSDRDSQETQYF
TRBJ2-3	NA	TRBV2	CASRQPGGPRDTQYF
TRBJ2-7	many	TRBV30	CAWRTAYEQYF
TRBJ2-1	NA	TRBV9	CASSVAGGSNEQFF
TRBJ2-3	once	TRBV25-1	CASNFGGDTQYF
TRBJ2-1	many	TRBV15	CATSTDIPGGHNEQFF
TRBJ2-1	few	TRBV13	CASSLTSGGGNEQFF
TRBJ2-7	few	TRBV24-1	CATSDLTTNYEQYF
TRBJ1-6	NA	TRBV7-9	CASSPTGQGAASLHF
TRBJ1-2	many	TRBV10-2	CASSERQGDGYTF
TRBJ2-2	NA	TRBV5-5	CASSLSSGGYTGELFF
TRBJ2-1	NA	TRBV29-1	CSVVENYNEQFF
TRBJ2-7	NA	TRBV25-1	CASSHRQRPGYEQYF
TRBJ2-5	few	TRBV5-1	CASSPGHAQWEETQYF
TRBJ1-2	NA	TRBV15	CATSRDVQPPNYGYTF
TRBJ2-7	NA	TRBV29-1	CSVVLRYEQYF
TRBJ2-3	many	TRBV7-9	CASSLVRGTDTQYF
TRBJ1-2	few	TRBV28	CASSSPRGGYTF
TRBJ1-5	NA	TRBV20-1	CSEAPGQNQPQHF
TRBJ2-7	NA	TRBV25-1	CASRRLRGSYEQYF
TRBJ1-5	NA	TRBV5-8	CASSLGPSQPQHF
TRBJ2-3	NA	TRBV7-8	CASSLAGGGGDTQYF
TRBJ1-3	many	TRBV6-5	CASSYGQRNTIYF
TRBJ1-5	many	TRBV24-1	CATSRRQEFWPQHF